This T cell receptor (beta chain) was recorded in a study of T cell repertoires in aging, cancer and after chemotherapy. A mixed TRB-A/B primer pool amplified rearranged TRB by multiplex touch-down PCR. Each CDR3 protein is one row after TCRdb ran MiXCR on the multiplex PCR reads. The sample records some 800 distinct CDR3 sequences, about 56% being singletons. Notes on the study in general: Median generation probability rose over the chemotherapy interval in each cancer cohort, suggesting rebound thymic output. Compared with age-matched healthy donors, untreated hematological or solid cancer patients showed higher blood TCR clonality.

Regarding this clonotype: Its matching antigen is unknown.

The V end lost 5 bases, the J end lost 4 bases, and 15 bases lay between the germline ends. Germline CDR1 is MNHNY and CDR2 is SVGAGI (reference sequence). This CDR3 is built from 15 residues. Peripheral blood genomic DNA, not sorted cells or RNA, was the template. The chain couples TRBV6-6 to TRBJ1-5, with TRBD1 as a possible D gene (5 bases). The clonotype originates from a human donor with a blood cancer. Sample: blood. The CDR3 sequence is CASSRRDHRNQPQHF. CDR3 DNA sequence: TGTGCCAGCAGTCGCCGGGACCACCGGAATCAGCCCCAGCATTTT.